A single sample is the source of the 28 T cell receptor beta chains below, sequenced in a study of CD8 T cells in ankylosing spondylitis. No antigens are known for them. Findings and limits, study-wide: What seemed typical of ankylosing spondylitis blood was a TCR beta motif built from 7 or 8 highly homologous variants.

MiXCR, applied by TCRdb to the 5' RACE reads, yields one record per CDR3 protein. Of about 750,000 distinct CDR3 sequences listed, around a fifth are singletons. Sequencing used blood, either unsorted or a sorted T cell fraction (not recorded which). The source is a male donor with ankylosing spondylitis.

This clonotype was seen a few times. The chain couples TRBV12-3 or TRBV12-4 to TRBJ2-7; D remains unclear. V shed 3 bases and J shed 3 bases, with 9 bases lying between them. The CDR3 covers 13 residues. The CDR3 nucleotides read TGTGCCAGCAGTTTCGGACCGATCTACGAGCAGTACTTC. Translation: CASSFGPIYEQYF.

This clonotype was counted only a few times. J is TRBJ1-2 and V is TRBV7-2, with 8 positions matching TRBD1. Germline lookup yields CDR1 SGHTA and CDR2 FQGNSA. The junction had 3 bases not matched to a gene; V was cut back by 2 bases and J by 4 bases. The CDR3 is made up of 14 amino acids. The CDR3 spells CASSLRDRSYGYTF. DNA of the CDR3: TGTGCCAGCAGCTTAAGGGACAGGAGCTATGGCTACACCTTC.

This clonotype was found a few times. The chain recombines TRBV29-1 with TRBJ1-1; the D gene is possibly TRBD1 (6 bases). CDR1 is SQVTM, CDR2 ANQGSEA, per germline. This CDR3 is 13 amino acids long. Trimming took 6 bases from V and 2 from J, leaving 13 bases between them. The CDR3 nucleotides are TGCAGCGTCCAACAACAGGGAAACACTGAAGCTTTCTTT. It codes for CSVQQQGNTEAFF.

This clonotype was counted a few times. The V and J genes are TRBV7-9 and TRBJ1-6; TRBD1 aligns across 10 bases. The CDR3 is 17 amino acids. Germline loops: CDR1 SEHNR, CDR2 FQNEAQ (reference sequence). With V trimmed by 5 bases and J by 8 bases, 12 bases remained unmatched. CDR3 sequence (DNA): TGTGCCAGCAGCCGAACGACAGGGGGCGAAGGTCATTCACCCCTCCACTTT. It is translated as CASSRTTGGEGHSPLHF.

There are many counts of this clonotype. The rearrangement links TRBV11-3 to TRBJ1-1, with a tentative D call TRBD1 (6 bases). This CDR3 is built from 14 residues. Trimming stripped 3 bases from V and 4 bases from J, with 12 bases between. CDR1 and CDR2 (germline): SGHNT, YENEEA. The CDR3 DNA reads as TGTGCCAGCAGCTTTTTGCAGGGGATCACTGAAGCTTTCTTT. It translates to CASSFLQGITEAFF.

The gene calls are TRBV7-3 and TRBJ2-1; D uncertain. Per the germline V gene, CDR1 is SGHTA and CDR2 is FQGTGA. The CDR3 length is 13 residues. Trimming left V 3 bases short and J 8 bases short, with 11 bases between. The CDR3, as DNA: TGTGCCAGCAGCTTTTTGAACAGCGATGAGCAGTTCTTC. It translates to CASSFLNSDEQFF. Full variable domain (outside the CDR3, taken from reference TRBV7-3 and TRBJ2-1): GAGVSQTPSNKVTEKGKYVELRCDPISGHTALYWYRQSLGQGPEFLIYFQGTGAADDSGLPNDRFFAVRPEGSVSTLKIQRTERGDSAVYLCASSFLNSDEQFFGPGTRLTVL.

This clonotype was observed a handful of times. The chain carries TRBV6-5 and TRBJ2-7; 10 bases map to TRBD1. This CDR3 contains 17 residues. CDR1 MNHEY and CDR2 SVGAGI come from the germline V gene. V lost 2 bases, J lost 1 base, and 8 bases stayed unmatched. For the CDR3, the DNA is TGTGCCAGCAGTTACAAGTGGGGACAGGGGATTTCCTACGAGCAGTACTTC. It yields the protein CASSYKWGQGISYEQYF.

CDR3 sequence (DNA): TGTGCCAGCAGCACCGGGACGGGACTCTCTGGAAACACCATATATTTT. Translation: CASSTGTGLSGNTIYF. The genes are TRBV6-1 and TRBJ1-3; D may be TRBD1 (5 bases). The ends were cut back, 6 bases at V and 0 bases at J, with 15 bases in the middle. Looked up from germline, CDR1 is MNHNS and CDR2 is SASEGT. The CDR3 consists of 16 residues.

This clonotype was detected only a few times. The genes are TRBV7-6 and TRBJ1-1; D perhaps matches TRBD1 (6 bases). The V end lost 5 bases, the J end lost 6 bases, and 19 bases lay between the germline ends. CDR1 SGHVS and CDR2 FNYEAQ come from the germline V gene. The CDR3 covers 15 residues. The CDR3 nucleotides are TGTGCCAGCAGCACTCGACAGGCCCTTTTCGCTGAAGCTTTCTTT. It specifies CASSTRQALFAEAFF.

There are a few counts of this clonotype. The rearrangement links TRBV20-1 to TRBJ2-3; 10 nucleotides match TRBD2. The CDR3 is 15 amino acids. Unmatched junction bases numbered 5, after V lost 1 base and J lost 4 bases. Germline V gene sequence: CDR1 DFQATT, CDR2 SNEGSKA (reference sequence). In DNA form, the CDR3 reads TGCAGTGCTAGAGTAGCGGGAGGTAGCGCAGATACGCAGTATTTT. Protein: CSARVAGGSADTQYF.

The chain uses TRBV6-5 and TRBJ2-6; possible D gene TRBD1, 5 bases. The CDR3 extends over 16 amino acids. The germline gives CDR1 MNHEY, CDR2 SVGAGI. Trimming removed 2 bases at V and 0 bases at J, with 8 bases between. As DNA, the CDR3 is TGTGCCAGCAGTTACCTAGGGGTCTCTGGGGCCAACGTCCTGACTTTC. Protein product: CASSYLGVSGANVLTF.

This clonotype was counted at least ten times. The genes are TRBV6-2 or TRBV6-3 and TRBJ2-7; 12 nucleotides agree with TRBD2. Germline V gives CDR1 MNHEY, CDR2 SVGEGT. V lost 5 bases and J lost 0; bases outside the gene matches: 2. CDR3 length: 15 residues. The chain's CDR3 is CASSVLAGGSYEQYF. The DNA for the CDR3 is TGTGCCAGCAGTGTACTAGCGGGAGGCTCCTACGAGCAGTACTTC.

This clonotype occurred many times. The chain joins TRBV4-1 to TRBJ2-2; D call uncertain. Germline lookup yields CDR1 MGHRA and CDR2 YSYEKL. The CDR3 sequence is 17 residues long. Trimming shortened V by 4 bases and J by 5 bases, and 20 bases separated the two germline ends. The CDR3: CASSPAPLDVLTGELFF. The CDR3 coding sequence is TGCGCCAGCAGCCCAGCCCCCTTGGACGTTCTGACCGGGGAGCTGTTTTTT.

This clonotype was observed a few times. In DNA form, the CDR3 reads TGTGCCAGCAGCTTAGGCCTGAGTAGGTACGAGCAGTACTTC. Its translation is CASSLGLSRYEQYF. This chain connects TRBV7-2 to TRBJ2-7; D gene uncertain. With 1 base removed from V and 4 bases from J, the gap between germline ends came to 11 bases. Germline CDR1 reads SGHTA; CDR2 reads FQGNSA. The CDR3 sequence is 14 residues long.

This chain joins TRBV7-2 and TRBJ1-1, with TRBD1 as a possible D gene (6 bases). The CDR3 totals 15 residues. Trimming took 2 bases from V and 4 from J, leaving 14 bases between them. The V gene's germline CDR1 is SGHTA and CDR2 FQGNSA. In DNA, the CDR3 is TGTGCCAGCAGCTTAAACTTACAGGGAAGCACTGAAGCTTTCTTT. Translated, it gives CASSLNLQGSTEAFF.

This clonotype was picked up a small number of times. The chain links TRBV27 to TRBJ1-2, with a possible D match to TRBD1 (5 bases). Between the trimmed V and J ends, which lost 4 bases and 8 bases, there was a span of 17 bases. Looked up from germline, CDR1 is MNHEY and CDR2 is SMNVEV (reference sequence). The CDR3 contains 14 residues. CDR3 sequence (DNA): TGTGCCAGCAGTTCCTACAGGTCCGGGGACGGCTACACCTTC. It yields the protein CASSSYRSGDGYTF.

The J gene is TRBJ2-7, the V gene TRBV27, with 7 bases matching TRBD2. V dropped 7 bases and J dropped 0; count of bases not matched to a gene: 9. This CDR3 contains 15 residues. Germline CDR1 reads MNHEY; CDR2 reads SMNVEV (reference sequence). CDR3 protein: CASKRLAPDSYEQYF. CDR3 bases: TGTGCCAGCAAGAGACTAGCCCCTGACTCCTACGAGCAGTACTTC.

This clonotype has only a few counts. The chain uses TRBV20-1 and TRBJ1-2; a weak D match, TRBD1 (5 bases). Germline lookup yields CDR1 DFQATT and CDR2 SNEGSKA (reference sequence). This CDR3 contains 13 residues. Trimming removed 3 bases at V and 4 bases at J, with 12 bases between. The CDR3 sequence is CSASRQSRYGYTF. The CDR3 DNA reads as TGCAGTGCTAGCCGACAGTCTCGCTATGGCTACACCTTC.

This clonotype was counted only a few times. The chain carries TRBV24-1 and TRBJ2-7; 10 positions agree with TRBD2. This CDR3 spans 14 amino acids. Germline loops: CDR1 KGHDR, CDR2 SFDVKD. After removal of 7 bases from V and 2 bases from J, the junction contained 4 bases not matched to a gene. The CDR3 loop is CATSPSGRPYEQYF. CDR3 nucleotides: TGTGCCACCAGCCCTAGCGGGAGACCCTACGAGCAGTACTTC.

The chain recombines TRBV20-1 with TRBJ2-1; no clear D. Per germline, CDR1 DFQATT and CDR2 SNEGSKA (reference sequence). Trimming left V 0 bases short and J 8 bases short, with 14 bases between. The CDR3 length is 14 residues. CDR3 sequence reads: CSARDIKSSDEQFF. CDR3 coding DNA: TGCAGTGCTAGAGATATCAAAAGCTCCGATGAGCAGTTCTTC.

This clonotype came up a few times. The V gene is TRBV6-1, the J gene TRBJ1-4; TRBD1 matches 9 bases. Looked up from germline, CDR1 is MNHNS and CDR2 is SASEGT. The CDR3 is made up of 14 amino acids. V was clipped by 6 bases and J by 6 bases; unmatched bases: 5. The CDR3 nucleotides read TGTGCCAGCAGCTCCGGGACAGGGTATGAAAAACTGTTTTTT. Amino acid sequence: CASSSGTGYEKLFF.

The chain is built from TRBV29-1 and TRBJ2-7; the match to TRBD2 covers 7 bases. Germline V gene lookup returns CDR1 SQVTM and CDR2 ANQGSEA. Trimming cost V 4 bases and J 6 bases; bases outside gene matches: 12. The CDR3 is made up of 14 amino acids. CDR3 in amino acids: CSVAREAGFPEQYF. CDR3 coding DNA: TGCAGCGTTGCTCGGGAAGCGGGGTTTCCCGAGCAGTACTTC.

The chain couples TRBV6-5 to TRBJ2-7, with D perhaps matching TRBD1 (6 bases). The CDR3 covers 14 residues. V was trimmed by 3 bases and J by 2 bases, leaving 11 bases between them. Germline CDR1 is MNHEY and CDR2 is SVGAGI. In nucleotides, the CDR3 is TGTGCCAGCAGTTATGCGGCAGGGGCCTACGAGCAGTACTTC. As protein: CASSYAAGAYEQYF.

In the case of this clonotype: The junction departs from germline at one end; a sequencing error may be responsible. V usage is TRBV4-2 and J usage is TRBJ2-1, with D possibly called TRBD1 or TRBD2 (6 bases each). Looked up from germline, CDR1 is LGHNA and CDR2 is YNFKEQ. The CDR3 sequence is 13 residues long. The CDR3 sequence: CASSQDTDGGPTF. The CDR3 DNA sequence: TGTGCCAGCAGCCAAGACACGGACGGGGGCCCCACCTTC.

The chain uses TRBV27 and TRBJ2-1; 9 nucleotides align to TRBD2. Germline values: CDR1 MNHEY, CDR2 SMNVEV (reference sequence). CDR3 length equals 16 residues. V lost 4 bases to trimming and J lost 2 bases; unmatched junction nucleotides: 6. CDR3 sequence reads: CASSSFSGGAYNEQFF. CDR3 coding DNA: TGTGCCAGCAGTTCCTTTAGCGGGGGCGCCTACAATGAGCAGTTCTTC.

The chain links TRBV4-1 to TRBJ2-2, with D perhaps matching TRBD2 (7 bases). The CDR3 totals 21 residues. Germline CDR1 is MGHRA and CDR2 is YSYEKL. The V end was cut by 4 bases, the J end by 2 bases, with 29 bases between. CDR3 in amino acids: CASSLYLRGIAGTLNTGELFF. The CDR3 region has the DNA TGCGCCAGCAGCCTCTATTTAAGGGGGATAGCGGGTACTCTAAACACCGGGGAGCTGTTTTTT.

This clonotype was seen more than once but under ten times. The rearrangement joins TRBV6-5 to TRBJ2-7; D may be TRBD2 (5 bases). The germline V gene encodes CDR1 MNHEY and CDR2 SVGAGI. The CDR3 sequence is 15 residues long. Trimming stripped 1 base from V and 0 bases from J, with 10 bases between. The CDR3 reads CASSYLFGGSYEQYF. The CDR3 DNA reads as TGTGCCAGCAGTTACTTATTCGGAGGCTCCTACGAGCAGTACTTC.

The chain is built from TRBV6-2 or TRBV6-3 and TRBJ2-3; D assignment may be TRBD1 or TRBD2 (5 bases each). This CDR3 region has 15 residues. In germline, CDR1 is MNHEY, CDR2 SVGEGT. V was pared by 8 bases and J by 8 bases, with 23 bases between. The CDR3 region is CASQKTGAASGTQYF. The DNA of the CDR3 is TGTGCCAGCCAAAAGACCGGGGCTGCTTCCGGTACGCAGTATTTT.